The 11 T cell receptor beta chains below were found in one sample sequenced in a study of T cells in Graves' hyperthyroidism and ophthalmopathy. RNA transcripts gave rise to amplified TCR beta CDR3 regions. A set of HTBI primers served as the primers for a first-round RT-PCR of the TCR CDR3. TCRdb processed the multiplex PCR reads anew with MiXCR; each CDR3 protein has one entry. This table holds about 290,000 distinct CDR3 sequences, approximately 15% found once. The sample consisted of blood. The receptor source for this set is a woman aged 40 to 55 with Graves' hyperthyroidism.

This clonotype was observed a handful of times. The rearrangement joins TRBV25-1 to TRBJ2-1; TRBD1 is a possible D gene (6 bases). The CDR3 sequence is 16 residues long. CDR1 is MGHDK, CDR2 SYGVNS, per germline. V gave up 4 bases and J gave up 0 bases, with 13 bases separating them. The CDR3: CASSGDQGLSYNEQFF. CDR3 sequence (DNA): TGTGCCAGCAGTGGCGATCAGGGGCTCTCCTACAATGAGCAGTTCTTC.

V is TRBV7-2 and J is TRBJ2-7; 10 bases align to TRBD2. Trimming cost V 6 bases and J 2 bases; bases outside gene matches: 13. There are 17 residues in the CDR3. Per the germline V gene, CDR1 is SGHTA and CDR2 is FQGNSA. The CDR3 loop is CASRLGLAGEWTYEQYF. The CDR3 DNA reads as TGTGCCAGCAGATTGGGGCTAGCGGGAGAATGGACCTACGAGCAGTACTTC.

This clonotype came up many times. This chain uses TRBV12-3 or TRBV12-4 with TRBJ1-1, with unresolved D. The V end was cut by 4 bases, the J end by 0 bases, with 9 bases between. The CDR3 is 14 amino acids. The CDR3 sequence: CASSSLNMNTEAFF. CDR3 sequence (DNA): TGTGCCAGCAGTTCACTCAATATGAACACTGAAGCTTTCTTT.

This clonotype was seen ten or more times. The V call is TRBV28, the J call TRBJ2-1, with 15 bases lining up with TRBD2. With V trimmed by 8 bases and J by 9 bases, 5 bases remained unmatched. The V gene's germline CDR1 is MDHEN and CDR2 SYDVKM. CDR3 length equals 14 residues. This CDR3 reads CASGTSGRISEQFF. The DNA for the CDR3 is TGTGCCAGCGGGACTAGCGGGAGGATCAGTGAGCAGTTCTTC.

This clonotype showed up many times. This chain connects TRBV20-1 to TRBJ1-5, with a tentative D call TRBD1 (6 bases). This CDR3 contains 14 residues. V was shortened by 3 bases and J by 5 bases, with 14 bases between the two germline ends. The germline CDR1 and CDR2 sequences are DFQATT and SNEGSKA (reference sequence). This chain's CDR3 is CSASNRVRDQPQHF. CDR3 in DNA: TGCAGTGCTAGTAACAGGGTGAGGGATCAGCCCCAGCATTTT.

In its sample, this clonotype was seen many times. The V gene is TRBV28, the J gene TRBJ1-5; D is uncertain. Germline lookup yields CDR1 MDHEN and CDR2 SYDVKM. The CDR3 totals 19 residues. The V gene lost 5 bases and the J gene lost 2 bases, with 25 bases spanning the gap. The CDR3, as DNA: TGTGCCAGCAGTCCCCCAACGATCGGCGGAGGACTTCGCAATCAGCCCCAGCATTTT. It is translated as CASSPPTIGGGLRNQPQHF.

This clonotype appeared many times. V is TRBV7-2 and J is TRBJ2-1; D not resolved. Trimming shortened V by 6 bases and J by 0 bases, and 15 bases separated the two germline ends. The CDR3 is 16 amino acids. Germline loops: CDR1 SGHTA, CDR2 FQGNSA. The chain's CDR3 is CASRDVRTSSYNEQFF. In nucleotides, the CDR3 is TGTGCCAGCAGAGACGTCAGGACCAGCTCCTACAATGAGCAGTTCTTC.

The count of this clonotype is one. The chain joins TRBV5-6 to TRBJ1-2, with D unresolved. CDR3 size: 12 residues. Trimming removed 1 base from V and 8 bases from J, with 9 bases in between. Germline CDR1 is SGHDT and CDR2 is YYEEEE. CDR3 loop: CASSLSGNGYTF. The CDR3 bases are TGTGCCAGCAGCTTGTCGGGGAACGGCTACACCTTC. The complete variable domain, with remaining parts taken from reference TRBV5-6 and TRBJ1-2, reads DAGVTQSPTHLIKTRGQQVTLRCSPKSGHDTVSWYQQALGQGPQFIFQYYEEEERQRGNFPDRFSGHQFPNYSSELNVNALLLGDSALYLCASSLSGNGYTFGSGTRLTVV.

This clonotype has ten or more counts. V and J are TRBV20-1 and TRBJ2-2; TRBD2 agrees at 10 bases. The V segment lost 2 bases and the J segment 6 bases; nucleotides outside the gene matches: 6. The CDR3 has 15 residues. Germline V gives CDR1 DFQATT, CDR2 SNEGSKA (reference sequence). In DNA form, the CDR3 reads TGCAGTGCTAGATTGGCTAGCGGGAGCGCCGGGGAGCTGTTTTTT. It yields the protein CSARLASGSAGELFF.

Only a few counts were recorded for this clonotype. The chain combines TRBV4-1 with TRBJ2-1, with 12 bases matching TRBD2. The CDR3 extends over 16 amino acids. The germline V gene has CDR1 MGHRA and CDR2 YSYEKL. The ends lost 4 bases at V and 10 bases at J; junction bases unmatched: 11. The CDR3 DNA sequence: TGCGCCAGCAGCCCTAGGGGACTAGCGGGTAGGTTAGAGCAGTTCTTC. Protein: CASSPRGLAGRLEQFF.

The chain is built from TRBV6-4 and TRBJ1-1; TRBD1 matches 7 bases. CDR1 and CDR2 from the germline V gene are MRHNA and SNTAGT. V shed 6 bases and J 7 bases; nucleotides not matched to a gene: 5. The CDR3 sequence is 12 residues long. The CDR3, as DNA: TGTGCCAGCAGACAGGGGTGGGGTGAAGCTTTCTTT. Its protein is CASRQGWGEAFF.